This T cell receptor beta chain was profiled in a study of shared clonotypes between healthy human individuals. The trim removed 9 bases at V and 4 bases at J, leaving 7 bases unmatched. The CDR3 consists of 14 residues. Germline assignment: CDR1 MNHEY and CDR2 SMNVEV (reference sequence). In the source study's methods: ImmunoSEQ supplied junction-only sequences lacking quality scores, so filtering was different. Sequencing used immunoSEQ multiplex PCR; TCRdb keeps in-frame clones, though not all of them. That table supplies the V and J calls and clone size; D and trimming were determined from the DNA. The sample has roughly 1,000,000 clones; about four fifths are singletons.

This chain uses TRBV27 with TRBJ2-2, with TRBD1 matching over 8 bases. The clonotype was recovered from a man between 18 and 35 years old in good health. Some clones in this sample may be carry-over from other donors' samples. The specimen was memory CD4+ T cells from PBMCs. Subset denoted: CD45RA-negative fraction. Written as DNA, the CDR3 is TGTGCCAGTAGGGCAGGGGGCAGCACCGGGGAGCTGTTTTTT. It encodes CASRAGGSTGELFF.